This T cell receptor beta chain was identified in a study of HIV-infected children after antiretroviral therapy interruption. For the study at large: Weeks 0, 48 and 150 were sampled under continuous treatment.

This clonotype was seen ten or more times. The sample's treatment: PENTA 11 planned treatment interruption arm or continuous ART arm. Per germline, CDR1 SGHRS and CDR2 YFSETQ. The CDR3 has 15 residues. With V trimmed by 5 bases and J by 4 bases, 7 bases remained unmatched. Unique molecular identifiers were included in an RNA-based 3' RACE TCR library. TCRdb recomputed calls from the 3' RACE reads with MiXCR, one row per CDR3 protein. The table records nearly 15,000 distinct CDR3 sequences, about 3% of them present only once. The receptor was derived from a pool of human donors with HIV. The chain joins TRBV5-1 to TRBJ2-1; TRBD2 aligns across 9 bases. This sample comprised CD45RO+ CD8+ T cells from PBMCs, pooled from several time points, obtained from a donor given antiretroviral therapy, either interrupted or continuous. Stated subset: memory CD8+ CD45RO+ CD45RA- T cells. The CDR3 nucleotides are TGCGCCAGCAGAGAGGCGACTAGCGGTTACAATGAGCAGTTCTTC. This encodes CASREATSGYNEQFF.